The rows below give T cell receptor beta chains drawn from one sample of a study of identical twins. Each CDR3 protein is one row after TCRdb ran MiXCR on the 5' RACE reads. The table shows about 550,000 distinct CDR3 sequences, with 20% to 25% occurring only once. These data also featured in a second study, about yellow fever vaccine responses in identical twins.

The material sequenced was CD4+ T cells sorted from blood. The receptors derive from a woman aged 18 to 35 in good health. CDR3s include the opening cysteine and the closing phenylalanine or tryptophan. Fields, in order: D gene, clone size, CDR3 length, J gene, V gene, CDR3 protein, CDR3 DNA. The D gene is left open where the match is weak. Rows give clone size only sometimes, using once, few, many, or a class for an expanded clone.

d_call: NA; clone_size: NA; cdr3_length: 14; j_call: TRBJ2-2; v_call: TRBV7-2; cdr3_aa: CASINRGGAGELFF; cdr3_nt: TGTGCCAGCATCAACAGGGGGGGCGCCGGGGAGCTGTTTTTT
d_call: NA; clone_size: few; cdr3_length: 13; j_call: TRBJ1-1; v_call: TRBV24-1; cdr3_aa: CATSAEGRTEAFF; cdr3_nt: TGTGCCACCTCGGCGGAGGGGCGCACTGAAGCTTTCTTT
d_call: NA; clone_size: once; cdr3_length: 13; j_call: TRBJ2-5; v_call: TRBV12-3/TRBV12-4; cdr3_aa: CASSLSSSETQYF; cdr3_nt: TGTGCCAGCAGTTTAAGTAGCTCGGAGACCCAGTACTTC
d_call: TRBD2; clone_size: NA; cdr3_length: 17; j_call: TRBJ2-5; v_call: TRBV4-2; cdr3_aa: CASSLSGLAGSQETQYF; cdr3_nt: TGTGCCAGCAGCCTGTCGGGACTAGCGGGGTCTCAAGAGACCCAGTACTTC
d_call: NA; clone_size: NA; cdr3_length: 14; j_call: TRBJ1-1; v_call: TRBV3-1; cdr3_aa: CASSQVEGGTEAFF; cdr3_nt: TGTGCCAGCAGCCAAGTAGAGGGGGGAACTGAAGCTTTCTTT
d_call: NA; clone_size: NA; cdr3_length: 14; j_call: TRBJ1-1; v_call: TRBV5-1; cdr3_aa: CASSWGWENTEAFF; cdr3_nt: TGCGCCAGCAGCTGGGGGTGGGAAAACACTGAAGCTTTCTTT
d_call: NA; clone_size: few; cdr3_length: 12; j_call: TRBJ2-7; v_call: TRBV15; cdr3_aa: CATSSELYEQYF; cdr3_nt: TGTGCCACCAGCTCTGAACTCTACGAGCAGTACTTC
d_call: TRBD2; clone_size: NA; cdr3_length: 17; j_call: TRBJ2-3; v_call: TRBV7-8; cdr3_aa: CASIGWLAGGGGDTQYF; cdr3_nt: TGTGCCAGCATCGGGTGGCTAGCGGGGGGGGGAGGAGATACGCAGTATTTT
d_call: NA; clone_size: NA; cdr3_length: 14; j_call: TRBJ1-2; v_call: TRBV7-2; cdr3_aa: CASSLDPTGYGYTF; cdr3_nt: TGTGCCAGCAGCTTAGATCCGACGGGGTATGGCTACACCTTC
d_call: NA; clone_size: NA; cdr3_length: 11; j_call: TRBJ1-1; v_call: TRBV29-1; cdr3_aa: CSVAGGHEAFF; cdr3_nt: TGCAGCGTGGCGGGGGGACATGAGGCTTTCTTT
d_call: NA; clone_size: few; cdr3_length: 12; j_call: TRBJ1-2; v_call: TRBV12-3/TRBV12-4; cdr3_aa: CASSFNRAGYTF; cdr3_nt: TGTGCCAGCAGTTTTAACAGGGCTGGCTACACCTTC
d_call: NA; clone_size: few; cdr3_length: 14; j_call: TRBJ2-5; v_call: TRBV7-9; cdr3_aa: CASSILRGKETQYF; cdr3_nt: TGTGCCAGCAGCATACTACGGGGGAAAGAGACCCAGTACTTC
d_call: TRBD2; clone_size: many; cdr3_length: 13; j_call: TRBJ2-1; v_call: TRBV15; cdr3_aa: CATSTLAGAEQFF; cdr3_nt: TGTGCCACCAGCACACTAGCGGGAGCTGAGCAGTTCTTC
d_call: NA; clone_size: NA; cdr3_length: 14; j_call: TRBJ1-1; v_call: TRBV12-3/TRBV12-4; cdr3_aa: CASMRWTENTEAFF; cdr3_nt: TGTGCCAGCATGCGATGGACAGAGAACACTGAAGCTTTCTTT
d_call: TRBD2; clone_size: few; cdr3_length: 16; j_call: TRBJ2-1; v_call: TRBV3-1; cdr3_aa: CASSQLSGGPEKGEFF; cdr3_nt: TGTGCCAGCAGCCAATTGTCGGGGGGGCCGGAAAAGGGGGAGTTCTTC
d_call: NA; clone_size: NA; cdr3_length: 14; j_call: TRBJ1-1; v_call: TRBV7-9; cdr3_aa: CASSPGGGRTEAFF; cdr3_nt: TGTGCCAGCAGCCCAGGTGGGGGGCGGACTGAAGCTTTCTTT
d_call: NA; clone_size: many; cdr3_length: 12; j_call: TRBJ2-1; v_call: TRBV7-2; cdr3_aa: CASSLNYNEQFF; cdr3_nt: TGTGCCAGCAGCTTAAATTACAATGAGCAGTTCTTC
d_call: NA; clone_size: few; cdr3_length: 14; j_call: TRBJ1-3; v_call: TRBV27; cdr3_aa: CASSLTASGNTIYF; cdr3_nt: TGTGCCAGCAGTTTAACAGCCTCTGGAAACACCATATATTTT
d_call: NA; clone_size: once; cdr3_length: 14; j_call: TRBJ1-4; v_call: TRBV20-1; cdr3_aa: CSARGAATNEKLFF; cdr3_nt: TGCAGTGCTAGGGGGGCCGCAACTAATGAAAAACTGTTTTTT
d_call: NA; clone_size: NA; cdr3_length: 15; j_call: TRBJ2-4; v_call: TRBV2; cdr3_aa: CASRADPHKGDIQYF; cdr3_nt: TGTGCCAGCAGGGCGGACCCCCACAAGGGGGACATTCAGTACTTC
d_call: TRBD2; clone_size: NA; cdr3_length: 19; j_call: TRBJ2-3; v_call: TRBV5-1; cdr3_aa: CASSPEVFGGGASTDTQYF; cdr3_nt: TGCGCCAGCAGCCCTGAGGTTTTTGGCGGGGGGGCAAGCACAGATACGCAGTATTTT
d_call: NA; clone_size: NA; cdr3_length: 17; j_call: TRBJ2-6; v_call: TRBV10-2; cdr3_aa: CASSDSGLVSGANVLTF; cdr3_nt: TGCGCCAGCAGTGATTCCGGACTGGTCTCTGGGGCCAACGTCCTGACTTTC
d_call: TRBD2; clone_size: few; cdr3_length: 14; j_call: TRBJ2-5; v_call: TRBV6-1; cdr3_aa: CASSRSTSGETQYF; cdr3_nt: TGTGCCAGCAGTCGTTCCACTAGCGGGGAGACCCAGTACTTC
d_call: NA; clone_size: few; cdr3_length: 13; j_call: TRBJ2-3; v_call: TRBV20-1; cdr3_aa: CSASKIVTDTQYF; cdr3_nt: TGCAGTGCTAGTAAGATCGTGACAGATACGCAGTATTTT
d_call: TRBD2; clone_size: few; cdr3_length: 15; j_call: TRBJ2-1; v_call: TRBV9; cdr3_aa: CASSVEGLTYNEQFF; cdr3_nt: TGTGCCAGCAGCGTAGAGGGACTAACCTACAATGAGCAGTTCTTC